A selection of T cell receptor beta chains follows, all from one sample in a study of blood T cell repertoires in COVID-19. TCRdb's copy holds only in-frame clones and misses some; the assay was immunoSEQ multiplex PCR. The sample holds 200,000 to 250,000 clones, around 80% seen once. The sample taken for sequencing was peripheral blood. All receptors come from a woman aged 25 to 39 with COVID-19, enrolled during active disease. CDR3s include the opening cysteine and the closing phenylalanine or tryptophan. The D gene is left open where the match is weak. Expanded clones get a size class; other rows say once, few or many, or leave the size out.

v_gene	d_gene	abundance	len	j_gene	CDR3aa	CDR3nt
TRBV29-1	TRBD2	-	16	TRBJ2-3	CSATGLASRGTDTQYF	TGCAGCGCGACGGGACTAGCTAGCAGAGGCACAGATACGCAGTATTTT
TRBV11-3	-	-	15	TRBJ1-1	CASSRGHSGNTEAFF	TGTGCCAGCAGCAGGGGCCACTCGGGGAACACTGAAGCTTTCTTT
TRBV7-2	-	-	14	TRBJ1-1	CASSLAGMNTEAFF	TGTGCCAGCAGCTTAGCCGGGATGAACACTGAAGCTTTCTTT
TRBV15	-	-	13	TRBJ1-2	CATSPDSNYGYTF	TGTGCCACCAGCCCGGACAGTAACTATGGCTACACCTTC
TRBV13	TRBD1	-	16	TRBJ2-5	CASSFGQGGFQETQYF	TGTGCCAGCAGCTTTGGACAGGGGGGTTTCCAAGAGACCCAGTACTTC
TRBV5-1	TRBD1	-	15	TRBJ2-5	CASSLRQGAGETQYF	TGCGCCAGCAGCTTGAGGCAGGGGGCTGGAGAGACCCAGTACTTC
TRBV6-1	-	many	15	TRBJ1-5	CASSEAGHSNQPQHF	TGTGCCAGCAGTGAAGCTGGGCATAGCAATCAGCCCCAGCATTTT
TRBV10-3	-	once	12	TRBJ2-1	CAISGRYNEQFF	TGTGCCATCAGTGGCAGATACAATGAGCAGTTCTTC
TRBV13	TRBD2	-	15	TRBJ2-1	CASSLWTSGYNEQFF	TGTGCCAGCAGCTTATGGACTAGCGGATACAATGAGCAGTTCTTC
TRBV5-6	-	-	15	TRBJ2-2	CASSFGGIHTGELFF	TGTGCCAGCAGCTTTGGCGGAATACACACCGGGGAGCTGTTTTTT
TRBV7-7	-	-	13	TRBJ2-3	CASSSTGTDTQYF	TGTGCCAGCAGCTCAACAGGGACAGATACGCAGTATTTT
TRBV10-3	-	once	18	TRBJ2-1	CAISSQAAGSAPYNEQFF	TGTGCCATCAGTTCGCAAGCGGCGGGGAGCGCCCCGTACAATGAGCAGTTCTTC
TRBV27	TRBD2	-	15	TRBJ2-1	CASRWTSGSLNEQFF	TGTGCCAGCAGGTGGACTAGCGGGAGTCTCAATGAGCAGTTCTTC
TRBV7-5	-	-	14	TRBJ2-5	CVRRADRNQETQYF	TGTGTCAGAAGAGCTGACAGGAACCAAGAGACCCAGTACTTC
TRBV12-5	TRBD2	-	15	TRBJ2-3	CASHPSGRAIDTQYF	TGTGCTAGTCATCCCAGCGGGAGGGCCATAGATACGCAGTATTTT
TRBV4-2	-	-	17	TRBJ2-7	CASSQDLGARGRGEQYF	TGTGCCAGCAGCCAAGATCTAGGTGCAAGGGGGCGGGGCGAGCAGTACTTC
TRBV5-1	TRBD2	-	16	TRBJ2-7	CASSLSAGLAGYEQYF	TGCGCCAGCAGCCTGAGTGCAGGCCTAGCGGGATACGAGCAGTACTTC
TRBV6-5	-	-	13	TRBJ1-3	CASIQNSGNTIYF	TGTGCCAGCATTCAGAACTCTGGAAACACCATATATTTT
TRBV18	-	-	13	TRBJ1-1	CASSPWQNTEAFF	TGTGCCAGCTCACCGTGGCAGAACACTGAAGCTTTCTTT
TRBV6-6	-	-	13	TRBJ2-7	CASSRISGDGQYF	TGTGCCAGCAGTCGAATCTCAGGGGACGGGCAGTACTTC
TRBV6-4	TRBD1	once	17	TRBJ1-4	CASSGTGGGRANEKLFF	TGTGCCAGCAGTGGGACAGGGGGCGGACGGGCTAATGAAAAACTGTTTTTT
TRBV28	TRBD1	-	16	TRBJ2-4	CASSSQGALAKNIQYF	TGTGCCAGCAGTTCCCAGGGGGCCCTAGCCAAAAACATTCAGTACTTC
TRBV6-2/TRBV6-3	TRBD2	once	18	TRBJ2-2	CASSYSAGGLSGTGELFF	TGTGCCAGCAGTTACTCGGCGGGGGGATTGTCGGGCACCGGGGAGCTGTTTTTT
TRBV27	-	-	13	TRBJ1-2	CASSFFAGDGYTF	TGTGCCAGCAGTTTTTTTGCCGGGGATGGCTACACCTTC
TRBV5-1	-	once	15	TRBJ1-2	CASSLLGGTNYGYTF	TGCGCCAGCAGCTTGCTGGGGGGAACTAACTATGGCTACACCTTC
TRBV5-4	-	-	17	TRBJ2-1	CASSSGASLGSYNEQFF	TGTGCCAGCAGCTCTGGAGCCTCCTTGGGCTCCTACAATGAGCAGTTCTTC
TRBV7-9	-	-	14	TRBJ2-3	CASVWGDRTDTQYF	TGTGCCAGCGTATGGGGGGACCGCACAGATACGCAGTATTTT
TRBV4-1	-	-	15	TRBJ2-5	CASSRSDTLKETQYF	TGCGCCAGCAGCCGCTCCGACACGCTCAAAGAGACCCAGTACTTC
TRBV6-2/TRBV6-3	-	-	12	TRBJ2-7	CASSYAGYEQYF	TGTGCCAGCAGTTACGCGGGTTACGAGCAGTACTTC
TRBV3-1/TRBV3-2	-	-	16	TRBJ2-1	CASSQSVMISYNEQFF	TGTGCCAGCAGCCAATCAGTGATGATCTCCTACAATGAGCAGTTCTTC
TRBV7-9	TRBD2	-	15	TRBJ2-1	CASSLSELASNEQFF	TGTGCCAGCAGCCTTAGCGAACTAGCGAGCAATGAGCAGTTCTTC
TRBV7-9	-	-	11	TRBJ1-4	CASSLREKLFF	TGTGCCAGCAGCCTTCGTGAAAAACTGTTTTTT
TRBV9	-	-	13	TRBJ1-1	CASSVKGGTEAFF	TGTGCCAGCAGCGTAAAGGGAGGAACTGAAGCTTTCTTT
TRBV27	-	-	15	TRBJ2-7	CASSLSPRGSYEQYF	TGTGCCAGCAGTTTATCGCCCAGGGGCTCCTACGAGCAGTACTTC
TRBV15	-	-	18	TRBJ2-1	CATSLWGDKGSSYNEQFF	TGTGCCACCAGCCTTTGGGGGGATAAGGGGAGCTCCTACAATGAGCAGTTCTTC
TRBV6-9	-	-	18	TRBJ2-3	CASSYPPLPGRGSDTQYF	TGTGCCAGCAGTTATCCACCCCTCCCGGGACGGGGGTCGGATACGCAGTATTTT
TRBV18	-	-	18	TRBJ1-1	CASSPLRLQGGSNTEAFF	TGTGCCAGCTCACCACTTCGGCTGCAGGGAGGGTCTAACACTGAAGCTTTCTTT
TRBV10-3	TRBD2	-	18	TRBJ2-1	CAISESNPASGRAHEQFF	TGTGCCATCAGTGAGTCGAACCCCGCTAGCGGGAGGGCCCATGAGCAGTTCTTC
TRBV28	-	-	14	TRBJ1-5	CASSQLQGSQPQHF	TGTGCCAGCAGTCAGCTCCAGGGGAGTCAGCCCCAGCATTTT
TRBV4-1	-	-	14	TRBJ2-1	CASSQDLGGNEQFF	TGCGCCAGCAGCCAAGATTTAGGGGGCAATGAGCAGTTCTTC
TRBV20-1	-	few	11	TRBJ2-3	CSADFTDTQYF	TGCAGTGCAGACTTCACAGATACGCAGTATTTT
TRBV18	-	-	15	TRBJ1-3	CASSPPGAYGNTIYF	TGTGCCAGCTCACCACCGGGGGCGTACGGAAACACCATATATTTT
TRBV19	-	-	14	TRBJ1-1	CASGNRVMNTEAFF	TGTGCCAGTGGAAACAGGGTAATGAACACTGAAGCTTTCTTT
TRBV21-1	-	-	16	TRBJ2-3	CASSYRSFPYTDTQYF	TGTGCCAGCAGCTACCGGTCCTTCCCATACACAGATACGCAGTATTTT
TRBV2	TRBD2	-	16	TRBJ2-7	CASRTISSGGRYEQYF	TGTGCCAGCAGAACCATCTCTAGCGGGGGGAGGTACGAGCAGTACTTC
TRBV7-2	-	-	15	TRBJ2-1	CASSFGGGGYNEQFF	TGTGCCAGCAGCTTTGGGGGCGGGGGCTACAATGAGCAGTTCTTC
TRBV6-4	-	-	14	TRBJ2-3	CASSAGGSTDTQYF	TGTGCCAGCAGTGCGGGGGGCTCCACAGATACGCAGTATTTT
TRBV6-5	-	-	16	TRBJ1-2	CASSYTGGLPHYGYTF	TGTGCCAGCAGTTACACGGGGGGACTGCCGCACTATGGCTACACCTTC
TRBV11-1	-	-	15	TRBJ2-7	CASSMGRGFLYEQYF	TGTGCCAGCAGCATGGGCCGGGGATTTCTCTACGAGCAGTACTTC
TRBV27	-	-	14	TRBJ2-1	CASDNFPPNNEQFF	TGTGCCAGCGACAATTTCCCTCCTAACAATGAGCAGTTCTTC
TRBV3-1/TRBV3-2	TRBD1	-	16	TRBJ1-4	CASSPRQGASNEKLFF	TGTGCCAGCAGCCCAAGACAGGGGGCTTCTAATGAAAAACTGTTTTTT